Listed here is a single T cell receptor (beta chain). Source study methods: It was from reference gene primer amplification that nucleated cell counts were estimated. The assay was immunoSEQ multiplex PCR, and TCRdb's table has in-frame clones only and misses some. Clone size and the V and J calls come from that table; the DNA yielded D and trimming. The data hold under 200,000 clones, with around four fifths observed a single time. This specimen belongs to a study of blood T cell repertoires in COVID-19. Study context: Sites across the United States, Italy and Spain contributed samples from acute and convalescent COVID-19.

Seattle researchers signed up patients amid active infection and tracked them longitudinally. Germline loops: CDR1 KGHSH, CDR2 LQKENI. Trimming took 3 bases from V and 0 from J, leaving 13 bases between them. This CDR3 comprises 16 residues. This clonotype was obtained from a woman aged 70-85 years with COVID-19, enrolled during active disease. Sequencing used peripheral blood. The J gene is TRBJ2-3, the V gene TRBV18, with TRBD2 as a possible D gene (6 bases). CDR3 bases: TGTGCCAGCTCACCCGTTAGCGGACCTAGCACAGATACGCAGTATTTT. Translation: CASSPVSGPSTDTQYF.